These T cell receptor beta chains were read from a single sample in a study of blood T cell repertoires in COVID-19. Assay: immunoSEQ multiplex PCR; the TCRdb copy retains only in-frame clones and omits some. This table holds 80,000 to 130,000 clones, over 85% found once. The sample consisted of peripheral blood. These receptors originate from a man aged 65 to 79 with acute or convalescent COVID-19. CDR3s include the opening cysteine and the closing phenylalanine or tryptophan. Fields, in order: clone size, J gene, D gene, V gene, CDR3 protein, CDR3 DNA. The D gene is left open where the match is weak. Only some rows state a clone size, as once, few, many or a class for expanded clones.

.	TRBJ2-3	TRBD1	TRBV6-6	CASSGWTGDTQYF	TGTGCCAGCAGTGGCTGGACAGGAGATACGCAGTATTTT
.	TRBJ2-7	TRBD1	TRBV11-2	CASSSRHRDSSYEQYF	TGTGCCAGCAGCTCCAGACACCGGGACAGCTCCTACGAGCAGTACTTC
.	TRBJ1-1	.	TRBV4-1	CASSRPGTMNTEAFF	TGCGCCAGCAGCCGGCCCGGGACAATGAACACTGAAGCTTTCTTT
.	TRBJ1-1	.	TRBV7-9	CASSLTGNTEAFF	TGTGCCAGCAGCTTAACAGGGAACACTGAAGCTTTCTTT
.	TRBJ1-2	.	TRBV5-5	CASSLRHLNYGYTF	TGTGCCAGCAGCCTACGACACCTTAACTATGGCTACACCTTC
.	TRBJ1-3	.	TRBV15	CATSKLQGYGNTIYF	TGTGCCACCAGCAAACTACAGGGATATGGAAACACCATATATTTT
.	TRBJ1-2	.	TRBV5-6	CASSLGAGSDLNYGYTF	TGTGCCAGCAGCTTGGGGGCCGGGAGCGATCTTAACTATGGCTACACCTTC
.	TRBJ2-1	.	TRBV5-1	CASSLRLVSYNEQFF	TGCGCCAGCAGCTTGAGACTAGTCAGCTACAATGAGCAGTTCTTC
.	TRBJ2-3	TRBD2	TRBV11-3	CASSHIWPLAGVDTQYF	TGTGCCAGCAGCCACATCTGGCCACTAGCGGGAGTAGATACGCAGTATTTT
once	TRBJ1-1	.	TRBV19	CASSPFPTGSLNTEAFF	TGTGCCAGTAGTCCCTTTCCCACAGGGTCGTTGAACACTGAAGCTTTCTTT